This is a list of T cell receptor beta chains from one sample in a study of shared clonotypes between healthy human individuals. Produced via immunoSEQ multiplex PCR; TCRdb's table is partial and in-frame only. The sample has 700,000 to 950,000 clones; around 96% are singletons. The sequenced material came from naive CD8+ T cells sorted from blood. The source of these receptors is a man under 40 in good health. Both conserved end residues are part of each CDR3. Each record gives: J gene, clone size, V gene, D gene, CDR3 DNA, CDR3 protein. D genes are given only for firm matches. Only part of the rows carry a size: once, few, many, or a class if the clone is expanded.

J: TRBJ1-2; size: .; V: TRBV11-2; D: TRBD1; DNA: TGTGCCAGCAGCCCTACCGGGACAGGGAGAAGGGTCTATGGCTACACCTTC; CDR3: CASSPTGTGRRVYGYTF
J: TRBJ2-5; size: once; V: TRBV12-5; D: .; DNA: TGTGCTAGTGCCAGGGCCCAGGGGGAGACCCAGTACTTC; CDR3: CASARAQGETQYF
J: TRBJ2-7; size: .; V: TRBV7-8; D: .; DNA: TGTGCCAGCAGCCCACGGCGGGGTGAGCAGTACTTC; CDR3: CASSPRRGEQYF
J: TRBJ2-1; size: .; V: TRBV27; D: .; DNA: TGTGCCAGCAGTTATGACCCCTACAATGAGCAGTTCTTC; CDR3: CASSYDPYNEQFF
J: TRBJ2-7; size: .; V: TRBV7-8; D: .; DNA: TGTGCCAGCAGCTTAGGTAGCTACGAGCAGTACTTC; CDR3: CASSLGSYEQYF
J: TRBJ2-5; size: .; V: TRBV29-1; D: TRBD2; DNA: TGCGTAGGCGGGAGGGCTGGAGAGACCCAGTACTTC; CDR3: CVGGRAGETQYF
J: TRBJ2-1; size: .; V: TRBV7-6; D: .; DNA: TGTGCCAGCAGCTTAGGGAGAGGGAGGACCTACAATGAGCAGTTCTTC; CDR3: CASSLGRGRTYNEQFF
J: TRBJ2-7; size: .; V: TRBV30; D: TRBD1; DNA: TGTGCCTGGAGGGGACAGGGGGCATTGGGGGGTTCTCTTTGCGAGCAGTACTTC; CDR3: CAWRGQGALGGSLCEQYF
J: TRBJ2-1; size: few; V: TRBV7-8; D: .; DNA: TGTGCCAGCAGCGCTCGTACTTTCGCCAATGAGCAGTTCTTC; CDR3: CASSARTFANEQFF
J: TRBJ1-1; size: once; V: TRBV5-5; D: .; DNA: TGTGCCAGCAGCTTGGAGGCGGTTCTCCGTAACACTGAAGCTTTCTTT; CDR3: CASSLEAVLRNTEAFF
J: TRBJ2-1; size: .; V: TRBV6-6; D: .; DNA: TGTGCCAGCAGTTACTCGCGGACCCCCGGCGTCAATGAGCAGTTCTTC; CDR3: CASSYSRTPGVNEQFF
J: TRBJ1-5; size: once; V: TRBV5-5; D: .; DNA: TGTGCCAGCAGCCTCGCTCCTTTTAGGGAGTCATATAGCAATCAGCCCCAGCATTTT; CDR3: CASSLAPFRESYSNQPQHF
J: TRBJ1-1; size: .; V: TRBV29-1; D: .; DNA: TGCAGCGTTGAAGTAGTCGGTAACACTGAAGCTTTCTTT; CDR3: CSVEVVGNTEAFF
J: TRBJ2-1; size: .; V: TRBV7-9; D: TRBD2; DNA: TGTGCCAGCAGCTTAGTTTTGCGGGAGGGCCTCAATGAGCAGTTCTTC; CDR3: CASSLVLREGLNEQFF
J: TRBJ1-5; size: .; V: TRBV4-1; D: .; DNA: TGCGCCAGCAGCCTCGCGGGGTCTCTGGGCAATCAGCCCCAGCATTTT; CDR3: CASSLAGSLGNQPQHF
J: TRBJ2-1; size: .; V: TRBV11-2; D: TRBD2; DNA: TGTGCCAGCAGCTCTCTGCGGGGGATCTCCTACAATGAGCAGTTCTTC; CDR3: CASSSLRGISYNEQFF
J: TRBJ1-1; size: .; V: TRBV10-3; D: .; DNA: TGTGCCATCTCGATGAACACTGAAGCTTTCTTT; CDR3: CAISMNTEAFF